This T cell receptor (beta chain) was profiled in a study of T cells in localized non-small cell lung cancer. This CDR3 spans 13 amino acids. Per the germline V gene, CDR1 is MNHNS and CDR2 is SASEGT. V lost 6 bases to trimming and J lost 0 bases, with 8 bases between them. Repertoires were generated with immunoSEQ multiplex PCR, while TCRdb's copy carries only in-frame clones and drops some. This table holds about 31,000 clones, around 94% found once. This clone was counted only a few times. The receptor was isolated from a woman aged 35-75 years with stage I lung adenocarcinoma. V is TRBV6-1 and J is TRBJ1-2; D remains ambiguous. The sample was peripheral blood, taken before any cancer treatment. For the CDR3, the DNA is TGTGCCAGCAGCACGGACCCTAACTATGGCTACACCTTC. Protein: CASSTDPNYGYTF.